Each of the 4 T cell receptor beta chains below was sequenced from the same sample in a study of early T cells in non-severe SARS-CoV-2 infection. TCRdb re-called the 5' RACE reads with MiXCR, one entry per CDR3 protein. The table has 30,000 to 35,000 distinct CDR3 sequences, approximately 6.2% seen once. Material: whole blood. The origin of the receptors is an adult who was a healthcare worker with PCR-confirmed SARS-CoV-2 infection or an uninfected control (not recorded which).

CDR3 sequence: CASSESDRRKLFF. The CDR3 DNA reads TGCGCCAGCAGTGAGTCGGACCGGCGAAAACTGTTTTTT. This chain uses TRBV10-2 with TRBJ1-4, with unresolved D. The CDR3 length is 13 residues. V lost 0 bases and J lost 10, with 9 bases in between. Germline V gene sequence: CDR1 WSHSY, CDR2 SAAADI.

This clonotype occurred a few times. V is TRBV6-2 or TRBV6-3 and J is TRBJ2-1; D remains ambiguous. Trimming removed 5 bases from V and 2 bases from J, with 13 bases in between. In germline, CDR1 is MNHEY, CDR2 SVGEGT. The CDR3 is made up of 15 amino acids. CDR3 sequence: CASSLRQSAYNEQFF. The CDR3 nucleotides read TGTGCCAGCAGTCTACGTCAGTCCGCCTACAATGAGCAGTTCTTC.

This clonotype was counted ten times or more. The chain recombines TRBV2 with TRBJ2-7, with TRBD2 matching over 8 bases. Germline loops: CDR1 SNHLY, CDR2 FYNNEI. This CDR3 spans 15 amino acids. After removal of 3 bases from V and 5 bases from J, the junction contained 9 bases not matched to a gene. CDR3 amino acids: CASSDLAGGEDEQYF. Written as DNA, the CDR3 is TGTGCCAGCAGTGACCTGGCGGGGGGAGAGGACGAGCAGTACTTC.

The chain recombines TRBV5-6 with TRBJ2-7, with 11 bases matching TRBD2. CDR1 SGHDT and CDR2 YYEEEE come from the germline V gene. With 4 bases clipped from V and 0 bases from J, the junction kept 3 bases outside the gene matches. The CDR3 is made up of 15 amino acids. The CDR3 sequence is CASSAGTSGSYEQYF. The CDR3 DNA reads as TGTGCCAGCAGCGCCGGGACTAGCGGCTCCTACGAGCAGTACTTC.